Listed below are T cell receptor beta chains from one sample, sequenced in a study of shared clonotypes between healthy human individuals. TCRdb's copy holds only in-frame clones and misses some; the assay was immunoSEQ multiplex PCR. The repertoire holds roughly 1,500,000 clones, with about 98% as singletons. Sequencing used naive CD4+ T cells sorted from blood. The receptor source for this set is a man between 25 and 39 years old in good health. The CDR3 runs from the conserved cysteine through the conserved F or W. D genes are given only for firm matches. Size tells how often a clone was seen (once, few, many) or the class of an expanded clone, and some rows leave it out.

d_gene,v_gene,abundance,j_gene,CDR3nt,CDR3aa
.,TRBV9,.,TRBJ2-4,TGTGCCAGCAGCCCTCCCTGGGGTAGCAGGGGAGACGGAAACATTCAGTACTTC,CASSPPWGSRGDGNIQYF
.,TRBV10-3,.,TRBJ2-1,TGTGCCATCAGTGAGGGGCCCGGGGGCAATGAGCAGTTCTTC,CAISEGPGGNEQFF
.,TRBV15,.,TRBJ2-3,TGTGCCACCAGCAGAGATGTAGGATTTCCGCAGTATTTT,CATSRDVGFPQYF
.,TRBV15,.,TRBJ2-1,TGTGCCACCAGCAGAGTGGTTGGGAGTAGACCAAACAATGAGCAGTTCTTC,CATSRVVGSRPNNEQFF
TRBD2,TRBV7-8,.,TRBJ2-7,TGTGCCAGCAGCAGTCTACTAGCGGGAGGGGCTCTAGGAGACGAGCAGTACTTC,CASSSLLAGGALGDEQYF
.,TRBV2,.,TRBJ2-5,TGTGCCAGCAGTGAGGAGGCAATTCAAGAGACCCAGTACTTC,CASSEEAIQETQYF
TRBD2,TRBV27,.,TRBJ2-7,TGTGCCAGCAGTTTAACTAGCGGGAGTATCTACGAGCAGTACTTC,CASSLTSGSIYEQYF
.,TRBV5-1,.,TRBJ2-1,TGCGCCACAGGAGAGGGTGAGCAGTTCTTC,CATGEGEQFF
.,TRBV28,.,TRBJ1-2,TGTGCCAGCACCTTCGGTAATGAATATGGCTACACCTTC,CASTFGNEYGYTF
.,TRBV28,once,TRBJ1-2,TGTGCCAGCAGTTTAAGGAGCTATGGCTACACCTTC,CASSLRSYGYTF
TRBD1,TRBV27,.,TRBJ1-1,TGTGCCAGCAGCTCACCGGGACAGGGGAACACTGAAGCTTTCTTT,CASSSPGQGNTEAFF
.,TRBV7-2,.,TRBJ2-7,TGTGCCAGCAGCTTAGCAGGGCAGAAGCAGTACTTC,CASSLAGQKQYF
.,TRBV18,.,TRBJ1-5,TGTGCCAGCTCACCAAGTACGACGCACCTCCGGGGTCAGCCCCAGCATTTT,CASSPSTTHLRGQPQHF
.,TRBV28,.,TRBJ2-7,TGTGCCAGCAGTACCCCCCACGAGCAGTACTTC,CASSTPHEQYF
.,TRBV7-9,.,TRBJ1-2,TGTGCCAGCAGTCACCGGACAGACCCTAACTATGGCTACACCTTC,CASSHRTDPNYGYTF
TRBD1,TRBV18,.,TRBJ1-4,TGTGCCAGCTCACCATTGGGGACAGAAAATGAAAAACTGTTTTTT,CASSPLGTENEKLFF
.,TRBV30,.,TRBJ1-1,TGTGCCTGGAGTCCCGCCAGGCGCACTGAAGCTTTCTTT,CAWSPARRTEAFF
.,TRBV25-1,.,TRBJ2-1,TGTGCCAGCAGTGAATTAGGGGGAGAGACCTACAATGAGCAGTTCTTC,CASSELGGETYNEQFF
TRBD1,TRBV7-9,.,TRBJ2-7,TGTGCCAGCAGCTTAGGGACAGGCACCCACGAGCAGTACTTC,CASSLGTGTHEQYF
TRBD2,TRBV6-6,.,TRBJ2-1,TGTGCCAGCAGTTACTCGCGGACTAGCGGACCCAATGAGCAGTTCTTC,CASSYSRTSGPNEQFF
TRBD2,TRBV9,.,TRBJ2-3,TGTGCCAGCAGCGTTCGCGGGAGGGGCACAGATACGCAGTATTTT,CASSVRGRGTDTQYF
.,TRBV18,.,TRBJ2-2,TGTGCCAGCTCACCCATCTCGCACAGGTCGAACACCGGGGAGCTGTTTTTT,CASSPISHRSNTGELFF
.,TRBV27,.,TRBJ2-1,TGTGCCAGCAGTTCAGCGACTAGACAGCAGTTCTTC,CASSSATRQQFF
.,TRBV2,once,TRBJ2-2,TGTGCCAGCGGCGGCAGTTTTACCGGGGAGCTGTTTTTT,CASGGSFTGELFF
.,TRBV14,.,TRBJ2-3,TGTGCCAGCAGCCAAGTTACGATCGGGGATACGCAGTATTTT,CASSQVTIGDTQYF
.,TRBV5-4,once,TRBJ2-3,TGTGCCAGCAGCTTAGGCGACGTACGCACAGATACGCAGTATTTT,CASSLGDVRTDTQYF
.,TRBV30,.,TRBJ1-3,TGTGCCTGGAGTGGGAGTAACTCTGGAAACACCATATATTTT,CAWSGSNSGNTIYF
TRBD2,TRBV29-1,.,TRBJ2-1,TGCAGCGCGGGACTAGCTCTGGACAATGAGCAGTTCTTC,CSAGLALDNEQFF
.,TRBV10-3,.,TRBJ1-2,TGTGCCATCAGTGAAAGAGTCGCTAACTATGGCTACACCTTC,CAISERVANYGYTF